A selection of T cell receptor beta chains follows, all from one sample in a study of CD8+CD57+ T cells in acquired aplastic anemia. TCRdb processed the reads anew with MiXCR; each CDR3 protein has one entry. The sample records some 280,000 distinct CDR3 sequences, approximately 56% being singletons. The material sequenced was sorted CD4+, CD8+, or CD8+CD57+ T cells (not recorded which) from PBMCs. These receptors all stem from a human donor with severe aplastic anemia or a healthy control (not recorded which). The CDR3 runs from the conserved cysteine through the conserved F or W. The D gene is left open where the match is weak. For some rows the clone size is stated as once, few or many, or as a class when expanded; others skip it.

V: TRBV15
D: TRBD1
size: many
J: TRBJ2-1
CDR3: CATEQGNHEQFF
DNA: TGTGCCACCGAACAGGGGAACCATGAGCAGTTCTTC

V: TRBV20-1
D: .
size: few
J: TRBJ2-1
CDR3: CSARGGWVEQFF
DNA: TGCAGTGCTAGAGGGGGGTGGGTTGAGCAGTTCTTC

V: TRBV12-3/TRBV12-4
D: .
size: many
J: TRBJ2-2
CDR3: CASSSGSAGELFF
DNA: TGTGCCAGCAGCTCAGGGAGCGCCGGGGAGCTGTTTTTT

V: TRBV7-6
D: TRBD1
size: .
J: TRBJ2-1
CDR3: CASSLNGGTGPNEQFF
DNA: TGTGCCAGCAGCTTAAATGGCGGGACAGGGCCCAATGAGCAGTTCTTC

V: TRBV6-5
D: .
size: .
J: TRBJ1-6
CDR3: CASSQDQGYFSPLHF
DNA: TGTGCCAGCAGCCAAGATCAGGGATACTTTTCACCCCTCCACTTT

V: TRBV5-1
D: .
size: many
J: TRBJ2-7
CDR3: CASSLAEGSYEQYF
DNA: TGCGCCAGCAGCTTGGCTGAGGGCTCCTACGAGCAGTACTTC

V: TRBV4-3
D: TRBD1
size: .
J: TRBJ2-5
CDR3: CASSQGTGEETQYF
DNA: TGCGCCAGCAGCCAAGGGACAGGGGAGGAGACCCAGTACTTC

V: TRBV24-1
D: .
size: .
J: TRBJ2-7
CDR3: CATSEGAYEQYF
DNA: TGTGCCACCAGTGAGGGGGCCTACGAGCAGTACTTC

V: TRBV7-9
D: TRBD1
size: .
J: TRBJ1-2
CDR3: CASSLVLQGADHGYTF
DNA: TGTGCCAGCAGCTTAGTCCTACAGGGGGCGGACCATGGCTACACCTTC

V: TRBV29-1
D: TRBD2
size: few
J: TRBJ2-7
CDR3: CSVEPPGRPTKQYF
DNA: TGCAGCGTTGAACCTCCCGGGAGGCCTACGAAGCAGTACTTC

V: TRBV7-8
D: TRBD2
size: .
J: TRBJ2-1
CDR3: CASSSPRLAVLNEQFF
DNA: TGTGCCAGCAGCTCCCCGAGACTAGCGGTACTCAATGAGCAGTTCTTC

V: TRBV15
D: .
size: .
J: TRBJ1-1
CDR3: CATSRDRENTEAFF
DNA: TGTGCCACCAGCAGAGATCGTGAGAACACTGAAGCTTTCTTT

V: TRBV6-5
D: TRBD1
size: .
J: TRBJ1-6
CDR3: CASSSGQENSPLHF
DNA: TGTGCCAGCAGTTCGGGACAGGAGAATTCACCCCTCCACTTT

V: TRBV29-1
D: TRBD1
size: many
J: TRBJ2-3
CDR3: CSVVQGSNEADTQYF
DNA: TGCAGCGTGGTACAGGGGTCGAATGAGGCAGATACGCAGTATTTT

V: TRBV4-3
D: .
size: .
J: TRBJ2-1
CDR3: CASSQEGGGGYNEQFF
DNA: TGCGCCAGCAGCCAAGAGGGGGGCGGGGGTTACAATGAGCAGTTCTTC

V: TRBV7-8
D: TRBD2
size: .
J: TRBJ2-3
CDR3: CASSSGAAGGLGSDTQYF
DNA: TGTGCCAGCAGCTCTGGGGCAGCGGGGGGGCTCGGGTCAGATACGCAGTATTTT

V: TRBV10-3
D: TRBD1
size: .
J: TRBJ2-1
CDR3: CAISDDTGGKNEQFF
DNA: TGTGCCATCAGTGATGACACAGGGGGTAAAAATGAGCAGTTCTTC

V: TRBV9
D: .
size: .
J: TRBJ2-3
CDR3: CASSAEDGSTDTQYF
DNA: TGTGCCAGCAGCGCCGAAGACGGTAGCACAGATACGCAGTATTTT

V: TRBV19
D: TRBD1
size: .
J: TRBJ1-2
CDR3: CASRAGTASGYTF
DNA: TGTGCCAGTCGGGCCGGGACAGCGAGCGGCTACACCTTC

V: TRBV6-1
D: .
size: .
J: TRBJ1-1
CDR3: CASSESGPNTEAFF
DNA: TGTGCCAGCAGTGAATCAGGTCCTAACACTGAAGCTTTCTTT

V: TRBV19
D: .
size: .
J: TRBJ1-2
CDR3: CASGNQPVNYGYTF
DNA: TGTGCCAGTGGGAACCAACCGGTGAACTATGGCTACACCTTC

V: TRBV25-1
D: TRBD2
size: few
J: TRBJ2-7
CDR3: CASRSGTSGRAHEQYF
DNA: TGTGCCAGCAGATCCGGGACTAGCGGGAGGGCGCACGAGCAGTACTTC

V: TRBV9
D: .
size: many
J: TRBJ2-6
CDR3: CASSDGSGANVLTF
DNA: TGTGCCAGCAGCGATGGATCTGGGGCCAACGTCCTGACTTTC